The 21 T cell receptor beta chains below all came from one sample that was sequenced in a study of OX40 agonist ivuxolimab in advanced cancers. TCRdb keeps only in-frame clones here, not all; method: immunoSEQ multiplex PCR. The sample yields about 53,000 clones, roughly 83% seen once. The starting material was CD4+ or CD8+ T cells sorted from blood, obtained in a trial of the OX40 agonist ivuxolimab. These receptors all stem from an adult with an advanced solid tumor such as melanoma, head and neck, liver or kidney cancer.

This sequence joins TRBV6-5 and TRBJ2-1; D gene ambiguous. Between the trimmed V and J ends, which lost 2 bases and 0 bases, there was a span of 8 bases. Per the germline V gene, CDR1 is MNHEY and CDR2 is SVGAGI. This CDR3 is 15 amino acids long. CDR3 sequence (DNA): TGTGCCAGCAGTTACAGCCGCAACTCCTACAATGAGCAGTTCTTC. As protein: CASSYSRNSYNEQFF.

The chain links TRBV6-1 to TRBJ1-6, with no clear D. The CDR3 is 15 amino acids. The germline gives CDR1 MNHNS, CDR2 SASEGT. V lost 6 bases, J lost 0 bases, and 9 bases lay in between. The CDR3, as DNA: TGTGCCAGCAGGGGCACGAGCTCCTATAATTCACCCCTCCACTTT. Amino acid sequence: CASRGTSSYNSPLHF.

Only a few counts were recorded for this clone. The genes are TRBV7-6 and TRBJ2-2, with D possibly TRBD2 on 5 matching bases. V was cut by 6 bases and J by 5 bases, with 16 bases left in between. The CDR3 is 15 residues long. Germline V gives CDR1 SGHVS, CDR2 FNYEAQ. CDR3 coding DNA: TGTGCCAGCAGGACACTGGGAGTTTTGACCGGGGAGCTGTTTTTT. Translating it yields CASRTLGVLTGELFF.

J is TRBJ1-1 and V is TRBV28; D is unresolved. The CDR3 spans 15 residues. Deletions cut 3 bases from V and 3 bases from J, with 14 bases between. Germline V gives CDR1 MDHEN, CDR2 SYDVKM. CDR3 region: CASSFMRGRDTEAFF. CDR3 nucleotide sequence: TGTGCCAGCAGTTTCATGAGAGGAAGGGACACTGAAGCTTTCTTT.

The chain employs TRBV6-1 and TRBJ1-2, with D hard to call. V was clipped by 7 bases and J by 4 bases, with 16 bases between them. The CDR3 is 14 amino acids. CDR1 and CDR2 (germline): MNHNS, SASEGT. Written as DNA, the CDR3 is TGTGCCAGCAAGAGGGATACCTCTGGCTATGGCTACACCTTC. Protein product: CASKRDTSGYGYTF.

This chain joins TRBV6-5 and TRBJ2-5; perhaps TRBD2 as D (6 bases). CDR1 is MNHEY, CDR2 SVGAGI, per germline. The CDR3 is 15 residues long. Deletions cut 6 bases from V and 4 bases from J, with 18 bases between. The CDR3 loop is CASSLEKGAGETQYF. CDR3 bases: TGTGCCAGCAGCTTAGAAAAGGGAGCGGGAGAGACCCAGTACTTC.

The V and J genes are TRBV18 and TRBJ1-2; D may be TRBD1 (5 bases). This CDR3 spans 14 amino acids. The V end lost 4 bases, the J end lost 7 bases, and 16 bases lay between the germline ends. Germline values: CDR1 KGHSH, CDR2 LQKENI. The CDR3 bases are TGTGCCAGCTCACTAATCGAGGGGCAGGGTGGCTACACCTTC. This encodes CASSLIEGQGGYTF.

V usage is TRBV6-6 and J usage is TRBJ1-3, with 9 bases lining up with TRBD1. The germline gives CDR1 MNHNY, CDR2 SVGAGI (reference sequence). V lost 6 bases, J lost 4 bases, and 10 bases stayed unmatched. The CDR3 has 16 residues. As DNA, the CDR3 is TGTGCCAGCAGACAACACAGGGGGCTGGAAGGAAACACCATATATTTT. Its protein product is CASRQHRGLEGNTIYF.

The V gene is TRBV2, the J gene TRBJ1-4; TRBD1 might be the D (5 bases). V dropped 6 bases and J dropped 7 bases, with 9 bases sitting between them. The CDR3 extends over 12 amino acids. Germline V lookup: CDR1 SNHLY, CDR2 FYNNEI. The DNA for the CDR3 is TGTGCCAGCAGCCCCGGGGGTGAAAAACTGTTTTTT. Translating it yields CASSPGGEKLFF.

This clone was seen once. CDR3 region: CAWSPGTGWGEQFF. The DNA for the CDR3 is TGTGCCTGGAGTCCCGGGACAGGGTGGGGTGAGCAGTTCTTC. This rearrangement joins TRBV30 to TRBJ2-1, with TRBD1 matching 9 bases. V lost 2 bases, J lost 9 bases, and 8 bases stayed unmatched. This CDR3 is built from 14 residues. Germline-derived CDR1 and CDR2 are GTSNPN and SVGIG (reference sequence).

The genes are TRBV15 and TRBJ2-4; a weak D match, TRBD2 (5 bases). The CDR3 has 13 residues. CDR1 LNHNV and CDR2 YYDKDF come from the germline V gene (reference sequence). V lost 4 bases to trimming and J lost 5 bases, with 9 bases between them. The CDR3 reads CATSNMRENIQYF. The CDR3 DNA sequence: TGTGCCACCAGCAATATGAGGGAAAACATTCAGTACTTC.

This chain uses TRBV6-6 with TRBJ2-5, with D unclear. The V gene lost 5 bases and the J gene lost 4 bases, with 14 bases spanning the gap. This CDR3 contains 14 residues. Germline V gene lookup returns CDR1 MNHNY and CDR2 SVGAGI (reference sequence). The CDR3 sequence is CASSQDLMGETQYF. DNA of the CDR3: TGTGCCAGCAGTCAGGACCTAATGGGAGAGACCCAGTACTTC.

As regards this clone: The junction departs from the called germline gene at one end, perhaps through a read error. The chain links TRBV6-5 to TRBJ2-1; TRBD2 matches at 7 bases. Germline V gene lookup returns CDR1 MNHEY and CDR2 SVGAGI. The CDR3 sequence is 15 residues long. In nucleotides, the CDR3 is TGTGCCAGTAGTTACGGACTAGTGAGAGGCAATGAGCAGTTCTTC. This gives the protein CASSYGLVRGNEQFF.

The rearrangement joins TRBV11-3 to TRBJ1-2, with D tentatively TRBD1 (6 bases). Trimming took off 4 bases at V and 8 bases at J, with 23 bases between the two ends. Germline lookup yields CDR1 SGHNT and CDR2 YENEEA. The CDR3 has 16 residues. The CDR3 here is CASSSTTTAGAGGYTF. In DNA form, the CDR3 reads TGTGCCAGCAGCTCCACGACTACCGCAGGGGCGGGGGGCTACACCTTC.

This clone was detected once. The chain uses TRBV18 and TRBJ2-7; D might be TRBD2 (6 bases). V lost 2 bases, J lost 4 bases, and 12 bases lay in between. The CDR3 has 14 amino acids. The germline V gene has CDR1 KGHSH and CDR2 LQKENI. The CDR3 region is CASSPAAGPYEQYF. CDR3 DNA sequence: TGTGCCAGCTCACCAGCGGCGGGGCCGTACGAGCAGTACTTC.

The gene calls are TRBV5-4 and TRBJ2-5; tentative D call: TRBD2 (5 bases). This CDR3 is built from 14 residues. Between the trimmed V and J ends, which lost 4 bases and 5 bases, there was a span of 15 bases. Germline CDR1 SGHNT, CDR2 YYREEE (reference sequence). In nucleotides, the CDR3 is TGTGCCAGCAGCCGGATGGGAGTGGGGGAGACCCAGTACTTC. It translates to CASSRMGVGETQYF.

This chain connects TRBV6-5 to TRBJ1-2, with D perhaps matching TRBD1 (6 bases). The CDR3 extends over 15 amino acids. V lost 6 bases to trimming and J lost 0 bases, with 14 bases between them. Looked up from germline, CDR1 is MNHEY and CDR2 is SVGAGI. The CDR3 DNA reads as TGTGCCAGCAGCATGGACAGCTTCACTAACTATGGCTACACCTTC. As protein: CASSMDSFTNYGYTF.

The J gene is TRBJ2-7, the V gene TRBV5-6, with 7 positions matching TRBD2. V shed 4 bases, J shed 2 bases, and the junction held 3 bases outside the gene matches. Germline CDR1 and CDR2: SGHDT and YYEEEE. CDR3 length: 13 residues. The CDR3: CASSLSGTYEQYF. CDR3 sequence (DNA): TGTGCCAGCAGCCTGAGCGGGACCTACGAGCAGTACTTC.

V usage is TRBV6-5 and J usage is TRBJ1-1; 7 positions match TRBD1. The ends lost 7 bases at V and 4 bases at J; junction bases unmatched: 12. The CDR3 contains 15 residues. The germline gives CDR1 MNHEY, CDR2 SVGAGI. The CDR3 coding sequence is TGTGCCAGCAACGAACTAGGGGGCAGGGGCACTGAAGCTTTCTTT. Translation gives CASNELGGRGTEAFF.

The V gene is TRBV28, the J gene TRBJ1-1; D might be TRBD1 (5 bases). The CDR3 sequence is 16 residues long. V dropped 4 bases and J dropped 4 bases, with 19 bases sitting between them. From germline, CDR1 is MDHEN and CDR2 SYDVKM. CDR3 DNA sequence: TGTGCCAGCAGTTCGTGGCAGGGTGGTTTTCGCACTGAAGCTTTCTTT. This sequence encodes CASSSWQGGFRTEAFF.

The rearrangement uses TRBV28 and TRBJ2-1, with TRBD2 matching over 8 bases. V lost 6 bases to trimming and J lost 4 bases; unmatched junction nucleotides: 2. Germline V gene sequence: CDR1 MDHEN, CDR2 SYDVKM. This CDR3 comprises 13 residues. Here the CDR3 reads CASRRLAYNEQFF. CDR3 coding DNA: TGTGCCAGCAGAAGACTAGCGTACAATGAGCAGTTCTTC.